This record covers a single T cell receptor (beta chain). The data were taken from a study of blood T cell repertoires in COVID-19. With 4 bases clipped from V and 5 bases from J, the junction kept 7 bases outside the gene matches. The CDR3 covers 14 residues. Germline CDR1 SQVTM, CDR2 ANQGSEA. Method: immunoSEQ multiplex PCR; TCRdb's copy keeps in-frame clones and lacks some. Among 320,000 or so clones listed, less than 90% were seen once. This receptor was obtained from a woman under 40 who had recovered from COVID-19. The sample taken for sequencing was PBMCs or T cells enriched from blood (not recorded which). This rearrangement joins TRBV29-1 to TRBJ2-1; 8 bases line up with TRBD1. The CDR3 DNA reads TGCAGCGTTGGAACAGGGGGTTTCAACAATGAGCAGTTCTTC. Translating gives CSVGTGGFNNEQFF.